This record concerns one T cell receptor (beta chain) sequence. This clonotype has only a few counts. The antigen it recognizes is unknown. Base qualities are not at hand, and no much larger clone is one base apart. Receptor libraries were prepared by RT-PCR. The sequencing machine was an Illumina HiSeq 2500. TCRdb's own reprocessing of the public reads used fastp at Q25 and MiXCR and kept productive beta chains. Rows with one shared CDR3 protein collapse into an entry with the most common genes and DNA. A total of 500,000 to 600,000 distinct CDR3 sequences appear in this sample, over 9% of them only once. The ten most abundant clones make up approximately 11% of the sample. Measured from the cysteine to the phenylalanine, the CDR3 is 16 residues long. The CDR3 DNA has 48 bases and is translated from base 1. Trimming at the junction amounts to 1 base on V and 7 bases on J, and the germline ends lie 14 bases apart. Based on the germline V gene (reference sequence), the CDR1 and CDR2 sequences are MNHEY and SMNVEV.

This specimen belongs to a study of response to subunit inactivated influenza vaccine (dated by TCRdb to the late 2010s). Looking at the study overall: The study used deep quantitative T cell receptor repertoire profiling to track responses to a trivalent subunit inactivated influenza vaccine. Results and caveats for the whole study, not just this receptor: The authors proposed that each seasonal influenza vaccination may bring in only a limited number of new T cells.

The same sample was also studied in work on T cells expressing NK-cell markers. Looking at the second paper: TCR beta cDNA libraries were made by 5'RACE template switching that added a universal primer site and unique molecular identifiers. Three sorted T-cell subsets (CD3+CD56+NKG2C+, CD3+CD56+NKG2C- and CD3+CD56-NKG2C+) from fewer than 10 donors had their TCR beta-chain repertoires profiled. Among the eight sequenced donors, only one was HCMV-seronegative, while the other seven were HCMV-seropositive. In several experiments an anti-gammadeltaTCR antibody was added to restrict sorting to alphabetaTCR-expressing T cells. In over five donors, the dominant CD3+CD56+NKG2C+ clonotypes were among the top 10 CD8+ clonotypes and accounted for roughly 1.0-8% of CD8+ T cells. Those dominant clonotypes were again the most abundant among CD3+CD56-NKG2C+ cells in a handful of donors, at roughly 28.3-60.1%. Whether the expanded NKG2C-expressing T cell clones were specific for HCMV antigens remained unclear. The study sequenced eight donors, all healthy volunteers chosen at random: three men and five women. A commercial ELISA kit detecting HCMV-specific IgG in serum was used to determine HCMV serostatus. Ficoll density gradient centrifugation was used to isolate peripheral blood mononuclear cells from blood. For about 6 donors, unsorted PBMC were also used to sequence bulk peripheral blood T-cell repertoires. cDNA synthesis was primed from the TCR beta constant segment, followed by two successive PCR amplification steps. Illumina HiSeq 2000/2500, MiSeq or NextSeq was used to sequence libraries as 2 x 150 bp reads. MIGEC was used to demultiplex reads and group the reads by UMI, and MiTCR was used to assemble and quantify clonotypes. To remove erroneous sequences, TCR cDNA sequences were retained only when supported by two or more reads. The tcR package was used for downstream repertoire analysis, and clonotypes were matched across fractions by CDR3 nucleotide sequence plus V segment. VDJmatch was used to annotate antigen specificity against VDJdb, with one amino acid substitution allowed in CDR3.

Sample: PBMCs from blood, taken on the day of vaccination. This clonotype originated in a man aged 45-60 years who received an inactivated influenza vaccine. Donor details come from another sample of the same person, matched by shared clones. The chain is made from TRBV27 and TRBJ1-6; the D gene is perhaps TRBD1, from 6 matching bases. The DNA is as follows: TGTGCCAGCAGTTTATTTCTAGGGCAGGGGAATTCACCCCTCCACTTT. Its protein reads: CASSLFLGQGNSPLHF.